These 20 T cell receptor beta chains share one sample of origin, sequenced in a study of cytomegalovirus exposure and HLA in healthy donors. Repertoires were generated with immunoSEQ multiplex PCR, while TCRdb's copy carries only in-frame clones and drops some. The data contain tens of thousands of clones, roughly 94% of them singletons. The sample consisted of PBMCs. The receptors originated from a woman younger than 35 in good health and CMV-seronegative.

The chain combines TRBV4-1 with TRBJ1-1; a weak D match, TRBD1 (5 bases). The germline gives CDR1 MGHRA, CDR2 YSYEKL. The CDR3 loop spans 14 amino acids. V lost 2 bases, J lost 3 bases, and 10 bases lay in between. CDR3 in DNA: TGCGCCAGCAGCCAATACCCAGGGCACACTGAAGCTTTCTTT. Amino acids: CASSQYPGHTEAFF.

The V and J genes are TRBV6-6 and TRBJ2-5; tentatively, D is TRBD1 (6 bases). Germline V gives CDR1 MNHNY, CDR2 SVGAGI (reference sequence). The ends were cut back, 6 bases at V and 3 bases at J, with 11 bases in the middle. This CDR3 contains 13 residues. The CDR3 loop reads CASRKGQKETQYF. In DNA form, the CDR3 reads TGTGCCAGCAGGAAAGGACAGAAAGAGACCCAGTACTTC.

The chain recombines TRBV19 with TRBJ2-2; no clear D gene. The V end lost 5 bases, the J end lost 1 base, and 8 bases lay between the germline ends. The length of the CDR3 is 14 residues. From germline, CDR1 is LNHDA and CDR2 SQIVND (reference sequence). The CDR3 here is CASSANMNTGELFF. The CDR3 DNA sequence: TGTGCCAGTAGTGCAAACATGAACACCGGGGAGCTGTTTTTT.

The chain couples TRBV5-1 to TRBJ1-4, with D unclear. Germline values: CDR1 SGHRS, CDR2 YFSETQ. With 7 bases removed from V and 8 bases from J, the gap between germline ends came to 18 bases. This CDR3 is built from 14 residues. CDR3 loop: CASSISGGYEKLFF. The CDR3 DNA is TGCGCCAGCTCAATTAGTGGCGGGTACGAAAAACTGTTTTTT.

This chain's CDR3 is CASSSGTIHEQFF. The CDR3 DNA reads TGCGCCAGCAGCTCCGGGACTATTCATGAGCAGTTCTTC. The chain recombines TRBV5-1 with TRBJ2-1; 7 bases agree with TRBD2. Germline V gene data show CDR1 as SGHRS and CDR2 as YFSETQ. V shed 3 bases and J 8 bases; nucleotides not matched to a gene: 5. This CDR3 is built from 13 residues.

The J gene is TRBJ1-5, the V gene TRBV2, with 7 bases lining up with TRBD1. The CDR3 runs 13 residues. V trimming: 4 bases; J trimming: 6 bases; junction bases outside the gene matches: 3. Germline V gene data show CDR1 as SNHLY and CDR2 as FYNNEI. As DNA, the CDR3 is TGTGCCAGCAGTGGACAGGGTTCTCAGCCCCAGCATTTT. It encodes CASSGQGSQPQHF. The full variable domain, its missing parts supplied by reference TRBV2 and TRBJ1-5, is EPEVTQTPSHQVTQMGQEVILRCVPISNHLYFYWYRQILGQKVEFLVSFYNNEISEKSEIFDDQFSVERPDGSNFTLKIRSTKLEDSAMYFCASSGQGSQPQHFGDGTRLSIL.

V and J are TRBV7-9 and TRBJ1-4, with a weak D call TRBD1 (6 bases). The germline CDR1 and CDR2 sequences are SEHNR and FQNEAQ (reference sequence). This CDR3 contains 16 residues. The V end lost 5 bases, the J end lost 0 bases, and 13 bases lay between the germline ends. The CDR3: CASSLGQSATNEKLFF. The CDR3 nucleotides read TGTGCCAGCAGCCTAGGACAGAGTGCAACTAATGAAAAACTGTTTTTT.

The chain links TRBV30 to TRBJ1-5; the D gene is possibly TRBD1 (6 bases). V was pared by 7 bases and J by 4 bases, with 14 bases between. The CDR3 length is 13 residues. The V gene's germline CDR1 is GTSNPN and CDR2 SVGIG (reference sequence). The CDR3 DNA is TGTGCCTTCGCGACAGGCCCAAATCAGCCCCAGCATTTT. Translated, it gives CAFATGPNQPQHF. Based on the CDR3 plus reference TRBV30 and TRBJ1-5, the full variable domain is SQTIHQWPATLVQPVGSPLSLECTVEGTSNPNLYWYRQAAGRGLQLLFYSVGIGQISSEVPQNLSASRPQDRQFILSSKKLLLSDSGFYLCAFATGPNQPQHFGDGTRLSIL.

The chain links TRBV11-3 to TRBJ2-3; TRBD2 matches at 9 bases. The CDR3 loop spans 16 amino acids. The V gene's germline CDR1 is SGHNT and CDR2 YENEEA. Unmatched junction bases numbered 6, after V lost 3 bases and J lost 2 bases. CDR3 sequence (DNA): TGTGCCAGCAGCTTCGTCCAGCGGGAGGACACAGATACGCAGTATTTT. Translated, it gives CASSFVQREDTDTQYF.

The chain recombines TRBV7-9 with TRBJ2-1, with 7 bases lining up with TRBD2. The CDR3 loop spans 15 amino acids. Germline CDR1 and CDR2: SEHNR and FQNEAQ (reference sequence). Trimming took 5 bases from V and 8 from J; bases not matched to a gene: 12. The CDR3 DNA reads as TGTGCCAGCAGCAAGGGGACTATGAGTAGGGATGAGCAGTTCTTC. Its protein is CASSKGTMSRDEQFF. The full variable domain, rest sourced from reference TRBV7-9 and TRBJ2-1, is DTGVSQNPRHKITKRGQNVTFRCDPISEHNRLYWYRQTLGQGPEFLTYFQNEAQLEKSRLLSDRFSAERPKGSFSTLEIQRTEQGDSAMYLCASSKGTMSRDEQFFGPGTRLTVL.

The chain employs TRBV4-2 and TRBJ1-1; no clear D. The V end lost 0 bases, the J end lost 4 bases, and 12 bases lay between the germline ends. In germline, CDR1 is LGHNA, CDR2 YNFKEQ. The CDR3 length is 15 residues. The CDR3 reads CASSQDLLMGTEAFF. CDR3 bases: TGTGCCAGCAGCCAAGATTTACTAATGGGCACTGAAGCTTTCTTT.

The chain joins TRBV9 to TRBJ2-7; TRBD1 matches at 7 bases. This CDR3 has 16 residues. J lost 2 bases, V lost 3 bases, and 11 bases had no gene match. Germline CDR1 reads SGDLS; CDR2 reads YYNGEE. In DNA, the CDR3 is TGTGCCAGCAGCGACTTGACAGGGATGAGGGCCTACGAGCAGTACTTC. This translates into CASSDLTGMRAYEQYF.

The chain has TRBV6-1 and TRBJ2-7, with unresolved D. The CDR3 loop spans 11 amino acids. From germline, CDR1 is MNHNS and CDR2 SASEGT. V lost 5 bases and J lost 4, with 6 bases in between. The chain's CDR3 is CASSYQYEQYF. The CDR3, as DNA: TGTGCCAGCAGTTACCAGTACGAGCAGTACTTC.

The chain recombines TRBV29-1 with TRBJ1-1; 10 nucleotides align to TRBD1. Germline V gene lookup returns CDR1 SQVTM and CDR2 ANQGSEA. The V gene end was trimmed by 8 bases and the J gene end by 2 bases; junction bases not matched to a gene: 5. CDR3 length equals 13 residues. CDR3 region: CSSDRGQNTEAFF. The CDR3 nucleotides read TGCAGCTCTGACAGGGGGCAAAACACTGAAGCTTTCTTT.

The chain recombines TRBV11-2 with TRBJ1-1; D perhaps matches TRBD1 (5 bases). The V end lost 5 bases, the J end lost 0 bases, and 10 bases lay between the germline ends. This CDR3 has 14 amino acids. The germline gives CDR1 SGHAT, CDR2 FQNNGV. Here the CDR3 reads CASSARTLNTEAFF. The CDR3 DNA reads TGTGCCAGCAGCGCCAGGACACTGAACACTGAAGCTTTCTTT.

The gene calls are TRBV15 and TRBJ2-3; TRBD1 aligns across 7 bases. Germline V lookup: CDR1 LNHNV, CDR2 YYDKDF (reference sequence). J gave up 4 bases and V 0 bases, and 13 bases lay outside the gene matches. This CDR3 comprises 18 residues. CDR3 region: CATSREFLTGRNPDTQYF. DNA of the CDR3: TGTGCCACCAGCAGAGAATTCCTGACAGGGCGTAATCCAGATACGCAGTATTTT.

This clone was found once. J is TRBJ2-7 and V is TRBV7-2; 12 bases map to TRBD1. The germline V gene has CDR1 SGHTA and CDR2 FQGNSA. The CDR3 consists of 13 residues. V was clipped by 9 bases and J by 7 bases; unmatched bases: 7. CDR3 amino acids: CASGTGGAGEQYF. The CDR3 DNA reads as TGTGCCAGTGGGACAGGGGGCGCGGGGGAGCAGTACTTC.

The rearrangement joins TRBV29-1 to TRBJ2-3; D perhaps matches TRBD1 (5 bases). CDR3 length: 12 residues. Trimming took off 0 bases at V and 4 bases at J, with 5 bases between the two ends. Germline V gives CDR1 SQVTM, CDR2 ANQGSEA. The CDR3 DNA reads TGCAGCGTTGAAGAAGGGGCAGATACGCAGTATTTT. Translating it yields CSVEEGADTQYF.

The chain employs TRBV4-1 and TRBJ2-2; 12 bases align to TRBD2. The V gene's germline CDR1 is MGHRA and CDR2 YSYEKL. V was clipped by 7 bases and J by 3 bases; unmatched bases: 9. The CDR3 covers 17 residues. CDR3 residues: CASTRGLAGGYTGELFF. CDR3 DNA: TGCGCCAGCACCCGGGGTCTAGCGGGGGGGTACACCGGGGAGCTGTTTTTT.

This chain links TRBV2 with TRBJ2-1, with D possibly TRBD1 on 6 matching bases. This CDR3 contains 14 residues. The ends were cut back, 6 bases at V and 1 base at J, with 10 bases in the middle. CDR1 and CDR2 from the germline V gene are SNHLY and FYNNEI. CDR3 in DNA: TGTGCCAGCAGCCAGGACAGATCCTACAATGAGCAGTTCTTC. As protein: CASSQDRSYNEQFF.